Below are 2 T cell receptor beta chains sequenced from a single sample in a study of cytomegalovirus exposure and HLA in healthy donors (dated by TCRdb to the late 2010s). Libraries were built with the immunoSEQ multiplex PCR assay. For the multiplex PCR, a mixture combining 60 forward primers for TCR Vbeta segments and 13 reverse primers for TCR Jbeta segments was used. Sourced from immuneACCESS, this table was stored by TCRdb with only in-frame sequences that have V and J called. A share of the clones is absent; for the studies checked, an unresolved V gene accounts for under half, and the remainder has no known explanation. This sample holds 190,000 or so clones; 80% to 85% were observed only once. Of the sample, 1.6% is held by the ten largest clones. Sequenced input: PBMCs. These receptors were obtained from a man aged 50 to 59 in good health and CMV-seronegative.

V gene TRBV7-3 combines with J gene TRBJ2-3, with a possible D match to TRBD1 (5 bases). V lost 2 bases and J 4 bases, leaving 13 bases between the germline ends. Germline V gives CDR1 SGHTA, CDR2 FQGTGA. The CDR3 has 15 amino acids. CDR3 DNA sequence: TGTGCCAGCAGCTTAGGGGCAGGGCAGGCAGATACGCAGTATTTT. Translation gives CASSLGAGQADTQYF.

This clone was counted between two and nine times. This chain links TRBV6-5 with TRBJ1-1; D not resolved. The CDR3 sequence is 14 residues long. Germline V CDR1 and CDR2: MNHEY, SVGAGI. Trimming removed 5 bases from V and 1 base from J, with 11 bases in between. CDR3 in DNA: TGTGCCAGCAGTCGGGATCTATGGAACACTGAAGCTTTCTTT. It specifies CASSRDLWNTEAFF.